The table lists the clone carrying this T cell receptor beta chain with many counts. Its antigen is not known. The CDR3 consists of 17 residues. Germline CDR1 is KGHSH and CDR2 is LQKENI. With 3 bases clipped from V and 0 bases from J, the junction kept 6 bases outside the gene matches. The data are from a study of T-cell reconstitution after alpha-beta-depleted transplantation in children. Study findings and constraints: Reportedly, roughly two months post-transplant, alpha-beta T cells arose from several hundred expanded graft clones. Hyperexpanded clones declined; after one year, newly produced T cells mostly supplied diversity. TCRbeta diversity was high at day 60 in some patients (a result of surviving recipient T cells and thymic progenitors).

For TCRbeta, the library was prepared with unique molecular identifiers. MiXCR, run by TCRdb on the PCR reads, gives a single entry per CDR3 protein. The sample comprises hundreds of thousands of distinct CDR3 sequences, 13% of which are singletons, and approximately 2.1% rests with the top ten. The chain couples TRBV18 to TRBJ2-3; 10 bases map to TRBD2. Here the sequenced sample was PBMCs, mostly from graft donor cells, taken 360 days after TCRalphabeta/CD19-depleted stem cell transplant. This TCR was recovered from a male patient under 18 who had a stem cell transplant for acute myeloid leukemia, so the T cells may come from the graft donor. CDR3 nucleotide sequence: TGTGCCAGCTCACCTTGGACTAGCGGCACTAGCACAGATACGCAGTATTTT. It yields the protein CASSPWTSGTSTDTQYF.